This is a list of T cell receptor beta chains from one sample in a study of blood T cells in healthy people across ages. TCRdb reprocessed the 5' RACE reads via MiXCR and lists one record per CDR3 protein. The sample lists about 580,000 distinct CDR3 sequences, around 50% occurring once. Sequenced: blood. The receptors come from a man at least 80 years old in good health. CDR3s include the opening cysteine and the closing phenylalanine or tryptophan. D genes are given only for firm matches. Where a row states a size, it is once, few, many or the class of an expanded clone; other rows omit it.

clone_size: -; v_call: TRBV29-1; d_call: -; j_call: TRBJ2-4; cdr3_aa: CSVDRQSLAKNIQYF; cdr3_nt: TGCAGCGTTGACAGACAGAGCCTAGCCAAAAACATTCAGTACTTC
clone_size: once; v_call: TRBV29-1; d_call: -; j_call: TRBJ2-7; cdr3_aa: CRLTSKGSYEQYF; cdr3_nt: TGCAGGCTGACCTCGAAGGGCTCCTACGAGCAGTACTTC
clone_size: few; v_call: TRBV3-1; d_call: -; j_call: TRBJ2-5; cdr3_aa: CATWEAGWPQYF; cdr3_nt: TGTGCCACCTGGGAGGCAGGGTGGCCCCAGTACTTC
clone_size: -; v_call: TRBV7-9; d_call: TRBD2; j_call: TRBJ2-1; cdr3_aa: CASSPIPSGRDYEQFF; cdr3_nt: TGTGCCAGCAGCCCAATTCCTAGCGGGAGGGATTATGAGCAGTTCTTC
clone_size: -; v_call: TRBV7-2; d_call: -; j_call: TRBJ1-1; cdr3_aa: CASSLALEITYTEAFF; cdr3_nt: TGTGCCAGCAGCTTAGCGTTGGAGATAACTTACACTGAAGCTTTCTTT
clone_size: -; v_call: TRBV2; d_call: -; j_call: TRBJ2-2; cdr3_aa: CASSEGDWVGELFF; cdr3_nt: TGTGCCAGCAGTGAAGGGGACTGGGTCGGGGAGCTGTTTTTT
clone_size: many; v_call: TRBV6-2/TRBV6-3; d_call: TRBD2; j_call: TRBJ2-5; cdr3_aa: CASSWGGEETQYF; cdr3_nt: TGTGCCAGCAGTTGGGGAGGGGAAGAGACCCAGTACTTC
clone_size: -; v_call: TRBV4-3; d_call: -; j_call: TRBJ1-2; cdr3_aa: CASSQDWGHYGYTF; cdr3_nt: TGCGCCAGCAGCCAAGATTGGGGGCACTATGGCTACACCTTC
clone_size: -; v_call: TRBV7-2; d_call: -; j_call: TRBJ1-5; cdr3_aa: CASSLGQLGQPQHF; cdr3_nt: TGTGCCAGCAGCTTAGGACAGCTCGGGCAGCCCCAGCATTTT
clone_size: many; v_call: TRBV6-5; d_call: TRBD1; j_call: TRBJ2-1; cdr3_aa: CASSYNRGQGSEQFF; cdr3_nt: TGTGCCAGCAGTTACAATAGGGGGCAAGGGAGTGAGCAGTTCTTC
clone_size: -; v_call: TRBV20-1; d_call: -; j_call: TRBJ1-5; cdr3_aa: CSAHTDNNQPQHF; cdr3_nt: TGCAGTGCACATACAGATAACAATCAGCCCCAGCATTTT